What follows describes a single T cell receptor beta chain. What it binds is not known. This sample was included in a study of persistence of HIV-infected CD4 T cells. Stimulation used approximately 10 ug/mL lysate from CMV-infected fibroblasts. CD40L-negative CD69-negative CD45RO-high memory CD4+ T cells were sorted as populations depleted of antigen-responding cells. Donors had CD4+ T cell counts above 400 cells/uL and were CMV-seropositive. Notes on the study in general: Antigen-responding cells were enriched for degenerate expanded CDR3beta sequences.

Sequencing used immunoSEQ version 4 in survey mode. Sequencing was performed with immunoSEQ multiplex PCR; in TCRdb, only in-frame clones are kept and a portion is missing. The sample contains 30,000 to 45,000 clones, roughly 80% of which appear only once. V dropped 6 bases and J dropped 9; count of bases not matched to a gene: 9. The CDR3 contains 13 residues. This TCR was sampled from an adult man with HIV who was CMV-seropositive. The V and J genes are TRBV12-3 or TRBV12-4 and TRBJ2-3, with 7 bases that match TRBD1. Material: CD4+ T cells sorted from PBMCs after approximately 19-hour stimulation, obtained from a patient who received antiretroviral therapy. The CDR3 sequence is CASRGTVQKTQYF. CDR3 coding DNA: TGTGCCAGCAGGGGGACAGTTCAAAAGACGCAGTATTTT.